The rows below give T cell receptor beta chains drawn from one sample of a study of cytomegalovirus exposure and HLA in healthy donors. Repertoires were generated with immunoSEQ multiplex PCR, while TCRdb's copy carries only in-frame clones and drops some. The profile shows 75,000 to 100,000 clones, roughly 70% of them singletons. The sample comprised PBMCs. The receptors were gathered from a male donor in good health and CMV-seronegative. Both conserved end residues are part of each CDR3. A D gene is named only where the DNA matches it firmly. Not all rows give a size; the values are once, few, many and, for expanded clones, a class.

d_gene: TRBD1; j_gene: TRBJ1-2; abundance: NA; v_gene: TRBV27; CDR3aa: CASSKKDRGGYTF; CDR3nt: TGTGCCAGCAGTAAAAAAGACAGGGGCGGCTACACCTTC
d_gene: TRBD1; j_gene: TRBJ1-2; abundance: few; v_gene: TRBV6-5; CDR3aa: CASSYSGGLYGYTF; CDR3nt: TGTGCCAGCAGTTACTCAGGGGGCTTGTATGGCTACACCTTC
d_gene: NA; j_gene: TRBJ2-1; abundance: NA; v_gene: TRBV5-5; CDR3aa: CASSLSSRPRAYNEQFF; CDR3nt: TGTGCCAGCAGCTTGTCATCTAGGCCTCGCGCCTACAATGAGCAGTTCTTC
d_gene: NA; j_gene: TRBJ1-2; abundance: NA; v_gene: TRBV9; CDR3aa: CASSPRGGLNYGYTF; CDR3nt: TGTGCCAGCAGCCCCCGGGGAGGGCTGAACTATGGCTACACCTTC
d_gene: TRBD1; j_gene: TRBJ1-5; abundance: NA; v_gene: TRBV6-5; CDR3aa: CASSRGTESYQPQHF; CDR3nt: TGTGCCAGCAGCCGCGGGACAGAATCCTATCAGCCCCAGCATTTT
d_gene: NA; j_gene: TRBJ2-5; abundance: NA; v_gene: TRBV5-1; CDR3aa: CASSAENREWETQYF; CDR3nt: TGCGCCAGCAGCGCGGAAAACCGGGAGTGGGAGACCCAGTACTTC
d_gene: TRBD1; j_gene: TRBJ2-3; abundance: NA; v_gene: TRBV27; CDR3aa: CASSPPTGGTDTQYF; CDR3nt: TGTGCCAGCAGTCCTCCGACAGGGGGGACAGATACGCAGTATTTT
d_gene: NA; j_gene: TRBJ1-1; abundance: NA; v_gene: TRBV6-8; CDR3aa: CASSYWRGRVNTEAFF; CDR3nt: TGTGCCAGCAGTTACTGGCGGGGCAGAGTGAACACTGAAGCTTTCTTT
d_gene: TRBD2; j_gene: TRBJ2-3; abundance: NA; v_gene: TRBV27; CDR3aa: CASSSLAGGLWGTDTQYF; CDR3nt: TGTGCCAGCAGTTCACTAGCGGGAGGGTTGTGGGGCACAGATACGCAGTATTTT
d_gene: TRBD2; j_gene: TRBJ2-5; abundance: NA; v_gene: TRBV28; CDR3aa: CASSSPGGAETQYF; CDR3nt: TGTGCCAGCAGTTCCCCGGGAGGGGCAGAGACCCAGTACTTC